This TCR beta chain was recovered during a study of cytomegalovirus exposure and HLA in healthy donors. This CDR3 comprises 14 residues. V lost 6 bases, J lost 8 bases, and 9 bases stayed unmatched. CDR1 is SNHLY and CDR2 is FYNNEI in the germline V gene. TCRdb's table, derived via immunoSEQ multiplex PCR, lists solely in-frame clones and lacks some. The sample gives under 350,000 clones, 70% to 90% of which show up once; 0.9% to 1.1% is in the top ten. The rearrangement uses TRBV2 and TRBJ1-2, with TRBD1 matching over 10 bases. The material sequenced was PBMCs. The sequence was obtained from a woman aged 18-29 years in good health and CMV-seronegative. The chain's CDR3 is CASSVGQGMKGYTF. CDR3 bases: TGTGCCAGCAGCGTGGGACAGGGGATGAAGGGCTACACCTTC.